This entry lists 18 T cell receptor beta chains sequenced from one sample in a study of vaccination and CD4 T cells after COVID-19. Cultured CD4+ T-cell DNA underwent Oncomine TCR Beta short-read sequencing. TCRdb ran MiXCR on the PCR reads and lists one entry per CDR3 protein. The sample has roughly 25,000 distinct CDR3 sequences, 67% seen once. Their target antigens are unknown. Treatment specified: roughly nine-day PBMC culture with coronavirus spike peptide pools or control peptides (ViraFEST assay). Sequenced material: CD4+ T cells from blood, cultured in vitro, taken after SARS-CoV-2 vaccination. The receptors shown here come from a human donor who received a COVID-19 vaccine.

About this clonotype itself: One end of the junction varies from germline; a read error may be responsible. J is TRBJ2-5 and V is TRBV5-4, with 14 positions matching TRBD2. This CDR3 spans 17 amino acids. Germline CDR1 is SGHNT and CDR2 is YYREEE (reference sequence). In DNA, the CDR3 is TGTGCCAGCAGCGGAAAGGGACTAGCGGGGGCCCAAGGGACCCAGTACTTC. Translating gives CASSGKGLAGAQGTQYF.

The chain has TRBV12-3 or TRBV12-4 and TRBJ1-5, with unresolved D. This CDR3 comprises 12 residues. Trimming pared 5 bases from V and 1 base from J, leaving 3 bases between. As DNA, the CDR3 is TGTGCCAGCAGTGGCAGCAATCAGCCCCAGCATTTT. Translation: CASSGSNQPQHF.

V gene TRBV6-1 combines with J gene TRBJ2-5; 11 positions agree with TRBD1. V trimming: 6 bases; J trimming: 5 bases; junction bases outside the gene matches: 8. Germline V lookup: CDR1 MNHNS, CDR2 SASEGT. The CDR3 runs to 15 residues. The CDR3 loop is CASRPGQGAWETQYF. In DNA, the CDR3 is TGTGCCAGCAGGCCCGGACAGGGGGCGTGGGAGACCCAGTACTTC.

The rearrangement joins TRBV10-3 to TRBJ2-7, with 10 positions matching TRBD1. V lost 1 base, J lost 3 bases, and 3 bases stayed unmatched. The CDR3 contains 15 residues. CDR1 and CDR2 (germline): ENHRY, SYGVKD. The CDR3 DNA reads TGTGCCATCAGTGAGTACGGGACAGGGGACTACGAGCAGTACTTC. Translation gives CAISEYGTGDYEQYF.

This chain joins TRBV24-1 and TRBJ2-3, with no clear D. This CDR3 spans 13 amino acids. Germline V gene lookup returns CDR1 KGHDR and CDR2 SFDVKD. The V end lost 3 bases, the J end lost 2 bases, and 5 bases lay between the germline ends. Here the CDR3 reads CATSDGFTDTQYF. Written as DNA, the CDR3 is TGTGCCACCAGTGATGGCTTCACAGATACGCAGTATTTT.

The chain links TRBV2 to TRBJ1-1; 7 bases match TRBD1. With V trimmed by 2 bases and J by 3 bases, 3 bases remained unmatched. The germline V gene has CDR1 SNHLY and CDR2 FYNNEI. The CDR3 contains 14 residues. CDR3 amino acids: CASSEKGADTEAFF. The CDR3 coding sequence is TGTGCCAGCAGTGAAAAGGGGGCGGACACTGAAGCTTTCTTT.

This chain joins TRBV7-7 and TRBJ2-3, with 9 bases identical to TRBD2. CDR1 and CDR2 (germline): SSHAT, FNYEAQ (reference sequence). V trimming: 5 bases; J trimming: 6 bases; junction bases outside the gene matches: 6. The CDR3 loop spans 14 amino acids. DNA of the CDR3: TGTGCCAGCAGCCCCGGGACTAGCTCGGATACGCAGTATTTT. This codes for CASSPGTSSDTQYF.

The chain couples TRBV12-5 to TRBJ1-2; D ambiguous. The CDR3 has 18 residues. Germline-derived CDR1 and CDR2 are LGHNT and FRNRAP. V was cut by 0 bases and J by 0 bases, with 17 bases left in between. The DNA of the CDR3 is TGTGCTAGTGGTTTGGTAATAAGGGAGGGCCCAGCTAACTATGGCTACACCTTC. It codes for CASGLVIREGPANYGYTF. Full variable domain (remainder filled in from reference TRBV12-5 and TRBJ1-2): DARVTQTPRHKVTEMGQEVTMRCQPILGHNTVFWYRQTMMQGLELLAYFRNRAPLDDSGMPKDRFSAEMPDATLATLKIQPSEPRDSAVYFCASGLVIREGPANYGYTFGSGTRLTVV.

The J gene is TRBJ2-1, the V gene TRBV10-3; D not resolved. V lost 0 bases and J lost 11, with 8 bases in between. In germline, CDR1 is ENHRY, CDR2 SYGVKD. CDR3 length: 12 residues. The CDR3 nucleotides are TGTGCCATCAGTGAGTCTGTGACCAAGCAGTTCTTC. Encoded protein: CAISESVTKQFF.

The V gene is TRBV24-1, the J gene TRBJ1-3, with D hard to call. The CDR3 is 15 residues long. Germline CDR1 is KGHDR and CDR2 is SFDVKD. The germline V and J ends were trimmed by 3 bases and 7 bases, with 15 bases remaining between them. CDR3 nucleotides: TGTGCCACCAGTGATAGTGGAGGGTTGAGGAACACCATATATTTT. Amino acids: CATSDSGGLRNTIYF.

This clonotype was counted a single time. The rearrangement links TRBV12-3 or TRBV12-4 to TRBJ2-7; D might be TRBD2 (5 bases). V was shortened by 5 bases and J by 3 bases, with 8 bases between the two germline ends. The CDR3 consists of 12 residues. Written as DNA, the CDR3 is TGTGCCAGCAGTGCGGAGGACTACGAGCAGTACTTC. The encoded protein is CASSAEDYEQYF.

This clonotype was observed once. This chain joins TRBV12-5 and TRBJ2-7, with a tentative D call TRBD1 (6 bases). The germline CDR1 and CDR2 sequences are LGHNT and FRNRAP. The ends were cut back, 6 bases at V and 6 bases at J, with 12 bases in the middle. This CDR3 spans 12 amino acids. CDR3 residues: CASGPTGSEQYF. Here the CDR3 DNA reads TGTGCTAGTGGGCCCACAGGGAGCGAGCAGTACTTC.

The V call is TRBV12-5, the J call TRBJ1-5, with D possibly TRBD1 on 5 matching bases. The CDR3 runs 15 residues. V was trimmed by 6 bases and J by 2 bases, leaving 14 bases between them. The germline gives CDR1 LGHNT, CDR2 FRNRAP. The CDR3 here is CASGLGLQGNQPQHF. DNA for the CDR3: TGTGCTAGTGGCCTTGGTTTACAGGGCAATCAGCCCCAGCATTTT.

This chain connects TRBV4-1 to TRBJ1-5; possible D gene TRBD1, 5 bases. Deletions cut 2 bases from V and 2 bases from J, with 16 bases between. The CDR3 is made up of 17 amino acids. The V gene's germline CDR1 is MGHRA and CDR2 YSYEKL. CDR3 sequence: CASSQIHRLVGNQPQHF. CDR3 coding DNA: TGCGCCAGCAGCCAAATCCACAGGTTAGTTGGCAATCAGCCCCAGCATTTT.

This clonotype has just a few counts. The V gene is TRBV20-1, the J gene TRBJ2-5; D gene uncertain. The germline V gene has CDR1 DFQATT and CDR2 SNEGSKA (reference sequence). CDR3 length: 12 amino acids. The CDR3 DNA follows: TGCAGCCCCTCGGAAGGGCGGGAGACCCAGTACTTC. The encoded protein is CSPSEGRETQYF.

The chain combines TRBV24-1 with TRBJ2-2; 8 bases align to TRBD2. Unmatched junction bases numbered 5, after V lost 4 bases and J lost 5 bases. Germline V CDR1 and CDR2: KGHDR, SFDVKD. The CDR3 runs 15 residues. This CDR3 is CATSDPGGLTGELFF. The DNA for the CDR3 is TGTGCCACCAGTGACCCGGGGGGGCTTACCGGGGAGCTGTTTTTT.

V and J are TRBV30 and TRBJ2-1, with 13 bases matching TRBD2. Looked up from germline, CDR1 is GTSNPN and CDR2 is SVGIG (reference sequence). Unmatched junction bases numbered 6, after V lost 1 base and J lost 9 bases. The CDR3 contains 15 residues. CDR3 amino acids: CAWSDTSGGAGEQFF. Here the CDR3 DNA reads TGTGCCTGGAGTGACACTAGCGGGGGGGCCGGTGAGCAGTTCTTC.

This clonotype occurred a few times. This chain joins TRBV19 and TRBJ1-1; D ambiguous. The CDR3 is made up of 14 amino acids. The germline V gene encodes CDR1 LNHDA and CDR2 SQIVND (reference sequence). Trimming removed 5 bases from V and 5 bases from J, with 15 bases in between. This chain's CDR3 is CASSRLSGETEAFF. In nucleotides, the CDR3 is TGTGCCAGTAGTCGCCTGTCCGGGGAGACTGAAGCTTTCTTT.